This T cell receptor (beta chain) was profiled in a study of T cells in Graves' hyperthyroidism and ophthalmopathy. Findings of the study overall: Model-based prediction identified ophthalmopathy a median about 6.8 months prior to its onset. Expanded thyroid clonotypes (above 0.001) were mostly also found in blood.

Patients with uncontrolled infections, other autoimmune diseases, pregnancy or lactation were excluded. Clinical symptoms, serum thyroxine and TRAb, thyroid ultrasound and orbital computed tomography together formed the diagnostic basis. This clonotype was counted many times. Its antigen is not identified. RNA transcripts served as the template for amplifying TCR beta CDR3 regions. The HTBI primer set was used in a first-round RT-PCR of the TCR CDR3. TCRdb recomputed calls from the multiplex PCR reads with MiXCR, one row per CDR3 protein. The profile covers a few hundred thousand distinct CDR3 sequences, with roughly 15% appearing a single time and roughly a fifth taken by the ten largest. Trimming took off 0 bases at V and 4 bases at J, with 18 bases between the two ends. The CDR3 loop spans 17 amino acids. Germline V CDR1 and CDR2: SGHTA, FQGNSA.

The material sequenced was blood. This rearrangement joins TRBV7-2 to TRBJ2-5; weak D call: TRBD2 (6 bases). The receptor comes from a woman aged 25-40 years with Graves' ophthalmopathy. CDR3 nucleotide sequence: TGTGCCAGCAGCTTAGCGGGGGGAGGTGGTCTCGGAGAGACCCAGTACTTC. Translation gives CASSLAGGGGLGETQYF.